What follows describes a single T cell receptor beta chain. Its binding antigen is unknown. Base-call qualities are not available, and no considerably larger clone is one nucleotide away. The data derive from a study of T cell responses to AZD1222 COVID-19 vaccine (dated by TCRdb to the early 2020s). The study in broad terms: A total of approximately 240 trial participants underwent TCR sequencing, of whom some 210 received two doses of AZD1222 and roughly 25 received two doses of the MenACWY control vaccine. Enrollment into the trials was organized by age into subgroups of 18-55, 56-69 and 70-plus years, and those subgroups contained roughly 150, 30 and 60 TCR-sequenced participants, respectively. Results and caveats for the whole study, not just this receptor: A significant rise in spike-specific TCR breadth and depth was observed after two AZD1222 doses relative to day 0 and relative to MenACWY recipients. Vaccine-associated CD4 TCRs spanned the whole spike protein, with dominant responses in regions 160-218 and 743-854. The 56-69-year group was small, and its depth increase did not reach significance, likely because of low power. Epitopes outside the regions mutated in the B.1.351 and B.1.1.7 variants were reportedly recognized by nearly half of the unique spike-specific TCRs. Conclusions about previously exposed vaccinees are limited because only six or seven AZD1222 recipients were SARS-CoV-2 seropositive at baseline. Because no samples from the day 14 peak response were available, repertoires could be characterized only after the peak T cell response. Participants were mostly white British, with more females than males. The authors suggested clonal diversity may have been underestimated.

The CDR3 regions of human TCRbeta chains were analyzed by immunosequencing. The source study handled its data this way. Repertoire TCRs were matched against a reference library of SARS-CoV-2-specific TCRs generated with the MIRA antigen-specificity platform. Breadth meant the fraction of unique TCRs that were SARS-CoV-2-associated, whereas depth meant the fraction of total T cells that were SARS-CoV-2-associated. Using the MIRA data, each spike-specific TCR was mapped to the spike region that the TCR reacts to and placed in a CD4 or CD8 class. Log10-transformed breadth and depth values were compared by one-way ANOVA with Sidak's multiple comparisons tests. Imported from immuneACCESS, the table was reduced by TCRdb to in-frame sequences with V and J called. These copies leave out some clones; in studies compared against another copy, an unresolved V gene accounts for under half, and the cause of the remainder is not known. V, J and clone size derive from that table, while D and trimming were established from the DNA sequence. In this sample the table shows more than 70,000 clones, approximately 90% of which occur a single time. The ten most abundant clones make up around 26% of the sample.

The time point label on this specimen signifies: about 28 days (+/-7) after the second vaccine dose. Because spike-specific TCR depth and breadth did not differ between the two schedules, AZD1222 recipients who got a second dose at roughly 4 weeks were pooled with those who got a second dose at roughly 12 weeks. Vaccinee samples were obtained from the UK trials COV001 and COV002, which included a single-blind randomized controlled phase 2/3 trial of AZD1222 (ChAdOx1 nCoV-19) in healthy adults. For TCRbeta chain sequencing, PBMC samples from trial participants were taken at day 0 and at day 28 after the second dose. Including cysteine and phenylalanine, the CDR3 has 18 amino acids. Left in the record is the CDR3 DNA by itself, 54 bases read in frame from the first base. Trimming removed 1 base from V and 0 bases from J, leaving 17 bases between the germline ends. According to the germline V gene, CDR1 reads SGHAT and CDR2 reads FQNNGV.

The receptor comes from an adult who received the AZD1222 COVID-19 vaccine. The material sequenced was peripheral blood, taken 28 days after the second AZD1222 dose. Here the chain combines TRBV11-2 and TRBJ2-3; no D gene can be assigned with confidence. The CDR3 in this case is CASSLALGSGSSTDTQYF. In nucleotide form, the sequence is TGTGCCAGCAGCTTAGCTTTAGGTTCAGGCTCTAGCACAGATACGCAGTATTTT.